The 10 T cell receptor beta chains below come from one sample, sequenced in a study of T cells expressing NK-cell markers. Following a re-call of the 5' RACE reads, TCRdb has one entry per CDR3 protein and lacks DNA. The sample shows a few hundred thousand distinct CDR3 sequences, and 1.4% sits with its ten largest clones. Sample: blood T cells: a sorted CD56 or NKG2C T cell subset, CD4+ or CD8+ T cells, or bulk PBMC T cells (not recorded which). These receptors were taken from a woman between 50 and 59 years old in good health.

The genes are TRBV10-3 and TRBJ2-5; TCRdb's D call, TRBD1, is unchecked because there is no DNA. The CDR3 loop spans 11 amino acids. Germline V CDR1 and CDR2: ENHRY, SYGVKD. The CDR3 region is CAIGGPETQYF.

The chain carries TRBV10-1 and TRBJ2-1; there is no DNA to check the TCRdb D call of TRBD2. Germline CDR1 and CDR2: WNHNN and SYGVQD (reference sequence). The CDR3 consists of 14 residues. CDR3 region: CASSAGLLYNEQFF.

The chain combines TRBV20-1 with TRBJ1-5; TCRdb designates TRBD1, a call that cannot be tested without DNA. The CDR3 has 16 residues. In germline, CDR1 is DFQATT, CDR2 SNEGSKA (reference sequence). CDR3 residues: CSAPSRRQGYNQPQHF.

The chain combines TRBV5-4 with TRBJ2-1; the D call of TRBD2 rests on TCRdb alone, since no DNA is present to check it. This CDR3 has 15 residues. Per the germline V gene, CDR1 is SGHNT and CDR2 is YYREEE (reference sequence). The chain's CDR3 is CASSPGSGSRNEQFF.

This sequence joins TRBV9 and TRBJ2-7; as DNA is missing, the TRBD2 call by TCRdb cannot be tested. CDR1 is SGDLS, CDR2 YYNGEE, per germline. The CDR3 loop spans 17 amino acids. This chain's CDR3 is CASSRSSSGGGSYEQYF.

The V gene is TRBV12-3 or TRBV12-4, the J gene TRBJ2-1; the D call from TCRdb, TRBD2, cannot be confirmed without DNA. The CDR3 runs 17 residues. The CDR3 is CASSVLTSGSTYNEQFF.

The chain employs TRBV7-9 and TRBJ2-3; TCRdb picks TRBD2, but there is no DNA to check that call. This CDR3 has 14 amino acids. Germline loops: CDR1 SEHNR, CDR2 FQNEAQ (reference sequence). This CDR3 reads CASSRGSSTDTQYF.

The rearrangement joins TRBV12-3 or TRBV12-4 to TRBJ1-4; no DNA is available, so the TRBD1 call from TCRdb remains unchecked. This CDR3 is 15 amino acids long. CDR3 amino acids: CASRPGTGGYEKLFF.

The V and J genes are TRBV20-1 and TRBJ2-2. The CDR3 consists of 15 residues. Germline values: CDR1 DFQATT, CDR2 SNEGSKA (reference sequence). The chain's CDR3 is CSARVGSGNTGELFF.

The chain couples TRBV10-2 to TRBJ2-7; the D call from TCRdb, TRBD1, cannot be confirmed without DNA. Per the germline V gene, CDR1 is WSHSY and CDR2 is SAAADI. This CDR3 is 11 amino acids long. The CDR3 region is CASNRGHEQYF.